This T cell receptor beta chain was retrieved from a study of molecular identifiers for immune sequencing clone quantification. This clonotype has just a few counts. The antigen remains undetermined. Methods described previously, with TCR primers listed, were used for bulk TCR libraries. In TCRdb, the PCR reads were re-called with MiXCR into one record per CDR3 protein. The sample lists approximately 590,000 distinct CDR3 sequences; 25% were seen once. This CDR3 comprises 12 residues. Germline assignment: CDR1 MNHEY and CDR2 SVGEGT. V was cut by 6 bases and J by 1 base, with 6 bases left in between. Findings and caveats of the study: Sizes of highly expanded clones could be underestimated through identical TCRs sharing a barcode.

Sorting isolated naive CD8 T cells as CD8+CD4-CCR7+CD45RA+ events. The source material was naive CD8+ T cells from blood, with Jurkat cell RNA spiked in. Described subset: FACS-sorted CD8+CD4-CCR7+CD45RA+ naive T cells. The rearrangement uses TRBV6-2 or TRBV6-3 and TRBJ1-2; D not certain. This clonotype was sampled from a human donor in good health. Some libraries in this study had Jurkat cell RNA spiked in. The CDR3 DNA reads TGTGCCAGCAGAGGGCTTAACTATGGCTACACCTTC. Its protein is CASRGLNYGYTF.